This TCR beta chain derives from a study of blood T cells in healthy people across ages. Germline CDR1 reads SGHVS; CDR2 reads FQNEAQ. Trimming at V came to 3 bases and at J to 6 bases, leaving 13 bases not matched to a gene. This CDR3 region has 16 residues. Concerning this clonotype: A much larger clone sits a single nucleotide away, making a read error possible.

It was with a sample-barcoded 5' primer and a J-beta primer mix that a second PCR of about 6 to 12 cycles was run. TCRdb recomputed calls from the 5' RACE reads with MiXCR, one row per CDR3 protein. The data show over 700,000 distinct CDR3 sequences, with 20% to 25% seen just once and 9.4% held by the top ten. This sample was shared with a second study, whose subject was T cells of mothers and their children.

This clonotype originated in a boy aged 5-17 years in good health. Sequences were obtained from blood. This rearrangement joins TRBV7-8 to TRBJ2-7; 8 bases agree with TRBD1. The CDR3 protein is CASSLGDRRALGEQYF. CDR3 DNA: TGTGCCAGCAGCTTGGGGGACAGGAGGGCATTGGGCGAGCAGTACTTC.